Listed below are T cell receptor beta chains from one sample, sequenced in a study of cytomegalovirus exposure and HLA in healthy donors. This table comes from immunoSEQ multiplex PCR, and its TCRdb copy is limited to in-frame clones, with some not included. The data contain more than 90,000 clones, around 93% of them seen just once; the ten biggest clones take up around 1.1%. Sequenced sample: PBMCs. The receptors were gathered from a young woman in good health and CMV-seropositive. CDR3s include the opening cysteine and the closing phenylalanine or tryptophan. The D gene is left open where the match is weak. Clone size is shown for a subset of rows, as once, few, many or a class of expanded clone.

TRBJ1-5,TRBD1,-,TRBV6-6,CASMGQNQPQHF,TGTGCCAGCATGGGACAGAATCAGCCCCAGCATTTT
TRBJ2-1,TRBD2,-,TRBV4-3,CASSQVGTSASNEQFF,TGCGCCAGCAGCCAAGTCGGGACTAGCGCTTCCAATGAGCAGTTCTTC
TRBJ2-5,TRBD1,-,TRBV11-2,CASSLVPGGQGMAETQYF,TGTGCCAGCAGCTTAGTACCTGGGGGACAGGGAATGGCAGAGACCCAGTACTTC
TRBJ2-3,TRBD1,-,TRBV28,CASSDWTGGTDTQYF,TGTGCCAGCAGCGATTGGACAGGGGGCACAGATACGCAGTATTTT
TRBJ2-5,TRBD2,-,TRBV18,CASSPQFTSGRQSLGETQYF,TGTGCCAGCTCACCGCAATTTACTAGCGGGAGGCAGAGCCTAGGAGAGACCCAGTACTTC
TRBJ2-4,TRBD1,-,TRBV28,CATRGQVRILAKNIQYF,TGTGCCACACGGGGACAGGTTCGAATCCTAGCCAAAAACATTCAGTACTTC
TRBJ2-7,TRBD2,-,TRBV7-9,CASSFGTGGRVYEQYF,TGTGCCAGCAGCTTTGGAACTGGCGGGAGGGTCTACGAGCAGTACTTC
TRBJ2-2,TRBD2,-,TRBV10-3,CAISEPSGANTGELFF,TGTGCCATCAGTGAACCTAGCGGGGCGAACACCGGGGAGCTGTTTTTT
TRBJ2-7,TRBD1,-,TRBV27,CASSLKTGESPEQYF,TGTGCCAGCAGTTTAAAAACAGGGGAGAGCCCCGAGCAGTACTTC
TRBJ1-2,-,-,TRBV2,CASRGAGVTEANYGYTF,TGTGCCAGCAGGGGAGCCGGCGTTACGGAAGCTAACTATGGCTACACCTTC
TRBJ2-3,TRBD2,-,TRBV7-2,CASSPGLPTDTQYF,TGTGCCAGCAGCCCGGGACTACCCACAGATACGCAGTATTTT
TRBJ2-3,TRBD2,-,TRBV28,CATVGTSGRKDTQYF,TGTGCCACCGTGGGGACTAGCGGGAGGAAGGATACGCAGTATTTT
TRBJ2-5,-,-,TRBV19,CASSVPAGTLETQYF,TGTGCCAGTAGTGTTCCGGCCGGGACTTTGGAGACCCAGTACTTC
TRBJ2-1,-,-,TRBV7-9,CASSFTPGQLGFF,TGTGCCAGCAGCTTTACCCCCGGGCAACTAGGCTTCTTC
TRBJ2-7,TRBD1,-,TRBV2,CASSETWGQGPYEQYF,TGTGCCAGCAGTGAAACCTGGGGACAGGGCCCCTACGAGCAGTACTTC
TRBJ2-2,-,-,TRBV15,CATSRDLSAGELFF,TGTGCCACCAGCAGAGATCTCTCGGCCGGGGAGCTGTTTTTT
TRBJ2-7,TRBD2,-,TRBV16,CASSQGLAGGLGSSYEQYF,TGTGCCAGCAGCCAAGGACTAGCGGGAGGACTGGGAAGCTCCTACGAGCAGTACTTC
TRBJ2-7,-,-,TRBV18,CASSPGQTYEQYF,TGTGCCAGCTCACCAGGACAGACTTACGAGCAGTACTTC
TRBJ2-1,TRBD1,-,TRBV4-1,CASSQTGGRSIEQFF,TGCGCCAGCAGCCAGACAGGGGGAAGGTCAATTGAGCAGTTCTTC
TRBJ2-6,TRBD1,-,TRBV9,CASSVGETGVPGANVLTF,TGTGCCAGCAGCGTAGGGGAGACAGGGGTGCCTGGGGCCAACGTCCTGACTTTC
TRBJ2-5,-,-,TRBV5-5,CASSLVSRRDASETQYF,TGTGCCAGCAGCTTGGTCTCGCGCAGGGATGCGAGCGAGACCCAGTACTTC
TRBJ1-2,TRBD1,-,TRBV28,CATKLTLGGAGYTF,TGTGCCACCAAACTTACCCTAGGGGGCGCTGGCTACACCTTC
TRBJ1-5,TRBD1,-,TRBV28,CASRGTAPFQHF,TGTGCCAGCAGAGGGACAGCCCCGTTCCAGCATTTT
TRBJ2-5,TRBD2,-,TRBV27,CASSTRLAGGYGQETQYF,TGTGCCAGCAGTACTAGACTAGCGGGAGGTTATGGCCAAGAGACCCAGTACTTC
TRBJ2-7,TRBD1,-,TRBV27,CASRMGQGNEQYF,TGTGCCAGCAGGATGGGACAGGGGAACGAGCAGTACTTC
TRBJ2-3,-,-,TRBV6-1,CASRAGTSTDTQYF,TGTGCCAGCAGGGCCGGGACTAGCACAGATACGCAGTATTTT
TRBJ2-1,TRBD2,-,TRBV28,CASSSPIRTSGTGWDEQFF,TGTGCCAGCAGTTCCCCTATAAGGACTAGCGGGACAGGTTGGGATGAGCAGTTCTTC
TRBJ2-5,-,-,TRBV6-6,CASSSVGVQETQYF,TGTGCCAGCAGTTCTGTGGGCGTGCAAGAGACCCAGTACTTC
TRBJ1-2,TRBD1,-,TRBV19,CASSMQGAKVGYTF,TGTGCCAGTAGTATGCAGGGGGCAAAAGTTGGCTACACCTTC
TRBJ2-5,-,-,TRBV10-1,CASRQGCETQYF,TGCGCCAGCAGGCAGGGTTGCGAGACCCAGTACTTC
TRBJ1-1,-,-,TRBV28,CASSPGVAEAFF,TGTGCCAGCAGCCCAGGGGTGGCTGAAGCTTTCTTT
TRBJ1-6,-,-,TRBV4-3,CASSQDFYSLNSPLHF,TGCGCCAGCAGCCAAGATTTTTACAGCCTTAATTCACCCCTCCACTTT
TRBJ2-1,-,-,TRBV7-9,CASSLPSGRYNEQFF,TGTGCCAGCAGCTTACCTTCGGGTCGCTACAATGAGCAGTTCTTC
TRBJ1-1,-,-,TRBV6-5,CASSYLGAGNTEAFF,TGTGCCAGCAGTTACTTGGGGGCAGGGAACACTGAAGCTTTCTTT
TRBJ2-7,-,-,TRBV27,CASSLRTQSSYEQYF,TGTGCCAGCAGTTTAAGGACTCAGAGCTCCTACGAGCAGTACTTC
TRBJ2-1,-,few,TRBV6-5,CASSTGSEQFF,TGTGCCAGCAGTACAGGTTCTGAGCAGTTCTTC
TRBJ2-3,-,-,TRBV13,CASMEGSRTDTQYF,TGTGCCAGCATGGAGGGGAGCCGCACAGATACGCAGTATTTT
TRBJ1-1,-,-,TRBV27,CASSFRAGSHNTEAFF,TGTGCCAGCAGTTTTCGCGCTGGGAGCCATAACACTGAAGCTTTCTTT
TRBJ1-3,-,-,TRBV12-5,CASGLYRAGNTIYF,TGTGCTAGTGGTTTGTACAGAGCTGGAAACACCATATATTTT